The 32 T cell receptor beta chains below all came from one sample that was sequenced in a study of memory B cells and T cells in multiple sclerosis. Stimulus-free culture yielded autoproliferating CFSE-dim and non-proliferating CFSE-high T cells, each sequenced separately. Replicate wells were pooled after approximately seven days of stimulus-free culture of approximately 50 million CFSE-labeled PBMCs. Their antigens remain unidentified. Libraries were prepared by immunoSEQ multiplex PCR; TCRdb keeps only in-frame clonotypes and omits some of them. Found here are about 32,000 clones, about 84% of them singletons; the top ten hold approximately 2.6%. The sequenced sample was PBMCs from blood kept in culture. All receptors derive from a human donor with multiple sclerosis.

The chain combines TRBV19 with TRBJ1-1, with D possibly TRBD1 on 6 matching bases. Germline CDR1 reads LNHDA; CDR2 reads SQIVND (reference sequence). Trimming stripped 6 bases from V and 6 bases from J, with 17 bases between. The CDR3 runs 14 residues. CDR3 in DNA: TGTGCCAGTAGAACGGAGGGGGGTGACGCTGAAGCTTTCTTT. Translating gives CASRTEGGDAEAFF. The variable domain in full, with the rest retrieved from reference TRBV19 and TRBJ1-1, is DGGITQSPKYLFRKEGQNVTLSCEQNLNHDAMYWYRQDPGQGLRLIYYSQIVNDFQKGDIAEGYSVSREKKESFPLTVTSAQKNPTAFYLCASRTEGGDAEAFFGQGTRLTVV.

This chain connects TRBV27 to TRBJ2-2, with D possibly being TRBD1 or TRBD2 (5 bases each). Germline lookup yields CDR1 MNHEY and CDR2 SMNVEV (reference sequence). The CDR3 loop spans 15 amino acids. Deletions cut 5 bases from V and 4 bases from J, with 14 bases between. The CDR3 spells CASSPGPLGTGELFF. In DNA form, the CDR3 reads TGTGCCAGCAGTCCGGGACCCCTGGGCACCGGGGAGCTGTTTTTT.

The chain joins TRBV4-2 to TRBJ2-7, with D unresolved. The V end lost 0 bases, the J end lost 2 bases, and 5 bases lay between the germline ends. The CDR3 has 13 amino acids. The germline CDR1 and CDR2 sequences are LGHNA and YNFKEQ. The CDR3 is CASSQERAYEQYF. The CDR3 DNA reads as TGTGCCAGCAGCCAAGAGCGTGCCTACGAGCAGTACTTC.

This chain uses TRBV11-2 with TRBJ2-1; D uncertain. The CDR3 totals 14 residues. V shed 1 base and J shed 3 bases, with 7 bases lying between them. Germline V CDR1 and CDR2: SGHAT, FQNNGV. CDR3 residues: CASSLGIGYNEQFF. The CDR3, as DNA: TGTGCCAGCAGCTTAGGCATAGGCTACAATGAGCAGTTCTTC.

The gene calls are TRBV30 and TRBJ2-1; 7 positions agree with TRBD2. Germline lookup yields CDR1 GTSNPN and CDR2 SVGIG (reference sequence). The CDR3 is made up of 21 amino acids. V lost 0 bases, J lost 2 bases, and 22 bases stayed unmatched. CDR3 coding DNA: TGTGCCTGGAGTGTAATTACGGCGGGAGTATTTCTCGAAATCCCCTACAATGAGCAGTTCTTC. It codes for CAWSVITAGVFLEIPYNEQFF.

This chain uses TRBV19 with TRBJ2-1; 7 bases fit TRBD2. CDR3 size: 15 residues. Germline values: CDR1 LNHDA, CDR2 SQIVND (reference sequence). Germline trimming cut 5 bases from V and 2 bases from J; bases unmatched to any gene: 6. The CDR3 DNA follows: TGTGCCAGTAGTCTCCGGGGGGTGGCCTACAATGAGCAGTTCTTC. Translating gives CASSLRGVAYNEQFF. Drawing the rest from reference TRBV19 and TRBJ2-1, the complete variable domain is DGGITQSPKYLFRKEGQNVTLSCEQNLNHDAMYWYRQDPGQGLRLIYYSQIVNDFQKGDIAEGYSVSREKKESFPLTVTSAQKNPTAFYLCASSLRGVAYNEQFFGPGTRLTVL.

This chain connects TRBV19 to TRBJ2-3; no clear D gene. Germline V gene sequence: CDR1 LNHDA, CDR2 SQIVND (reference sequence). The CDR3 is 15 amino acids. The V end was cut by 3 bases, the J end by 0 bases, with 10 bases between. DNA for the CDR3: TGTGCCAGTAGTATCGGACGGGTTAGCACAGATACGCAGTATTTT. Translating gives CASSIGRVSTDTQYF. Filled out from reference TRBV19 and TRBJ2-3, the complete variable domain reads DGGITQSPKYLFRKEGQNVTLSCEQNLNHDAMYWYRQDPGQGLRLIYYSQIVNDFQKGDIAEGYSVSREKKESFPLTVTSAQKNPTAFYLCASSIGRVSTDTQYFGPGTRLTVL.

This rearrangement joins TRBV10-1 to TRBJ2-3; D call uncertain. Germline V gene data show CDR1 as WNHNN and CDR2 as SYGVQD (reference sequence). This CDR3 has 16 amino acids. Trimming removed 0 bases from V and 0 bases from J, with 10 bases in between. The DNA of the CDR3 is TGCGCCAGCAGTGAGTCTTTTCAGACTAGCACAGATACGCAGTATTTT. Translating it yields CASSESFQTSTDTQYF.

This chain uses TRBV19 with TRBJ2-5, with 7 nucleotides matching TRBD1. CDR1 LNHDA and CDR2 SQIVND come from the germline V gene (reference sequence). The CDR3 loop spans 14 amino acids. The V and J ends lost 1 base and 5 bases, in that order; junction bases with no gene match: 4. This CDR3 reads CASSIGGGAETQYF. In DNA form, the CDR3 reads TGTGCCAGTAGTATAGGAGGGGGCGCCGAGACCCAGTACTTC.

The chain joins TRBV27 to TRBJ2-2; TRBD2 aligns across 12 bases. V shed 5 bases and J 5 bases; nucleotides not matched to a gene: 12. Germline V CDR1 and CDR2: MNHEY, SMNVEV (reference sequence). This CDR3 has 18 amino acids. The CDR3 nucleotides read TGTGCCAGCAGTATACCTAGCGGGGGGGCTTGGAGGACCGGGGAGCTGTTTTTT. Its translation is CASSIPSGGAWRTGELFF.

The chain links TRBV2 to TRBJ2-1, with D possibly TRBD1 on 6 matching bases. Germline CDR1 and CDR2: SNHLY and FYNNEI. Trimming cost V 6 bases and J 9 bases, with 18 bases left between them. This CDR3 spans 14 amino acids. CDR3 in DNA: TGTGCCAGCAGCCGGCATCCAGGGGAAACTGAGCAGTTCTTC. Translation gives CASSRHPGETEQFF.

CDR3 region: CASSSEGFPSYEQYF. CDR3 bases: TGTGCCAGCAGTTCTGAAGGGTTCCCCTCCTACGAGCAGTACTTC. The V gene is TRBV28, the J gene TRBJ2-7; D is unresolved. The length of the CDR3 is 15 residues. Trimming took off 4 bases at V and 0 bases at J, with 13 bases between the two ends. Per germline, CDR1 MDHEN and CDR2 SYDVKM.

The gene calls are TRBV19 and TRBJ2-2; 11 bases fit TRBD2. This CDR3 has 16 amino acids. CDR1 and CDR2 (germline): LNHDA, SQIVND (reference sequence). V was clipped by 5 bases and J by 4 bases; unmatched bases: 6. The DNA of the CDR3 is TGTGCCAGTAGTGGACTAGCGGGTACGATCACCGGGGAGCTGTTTTTT. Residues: CASSGLAGTITGELFF.

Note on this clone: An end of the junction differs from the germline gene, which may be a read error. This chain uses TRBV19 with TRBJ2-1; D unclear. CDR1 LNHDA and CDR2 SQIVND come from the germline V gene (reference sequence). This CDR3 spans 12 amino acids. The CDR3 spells CASSIGGLGPLF. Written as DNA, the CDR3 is TGTGCCAGTAGTATAGGTGGGCTGGGTCCCCTCTTC.

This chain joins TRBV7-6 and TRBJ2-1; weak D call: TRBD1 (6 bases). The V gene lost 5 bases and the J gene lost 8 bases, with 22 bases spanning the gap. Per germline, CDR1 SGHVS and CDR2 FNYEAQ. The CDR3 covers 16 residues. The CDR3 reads CASSASGHSVGDEQFF. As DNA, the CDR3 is TGTGCCAGCAGCGCTTCGGGACACTCGGTTGGAGATGAGCAGTTCTTC.

CDR3 coding DNA: TGTGCCTGGAGGTTACCCCGGGATAGCGGAGAATTCACAGATACGCAGTATTTT. Protein product: CAWRLPRDSGEFTDTQYF. V gene TRBV30 combines with J gene TRBJ2-3; tentatively, D is TRBD2 (6 bases). Germline V CDR1 and CDR2: GTSNPN, SVGIG (reference sequence). V was clipped by 3 bases and J by 2 bases, with 24 bases between them. This CDR3 has 18 residues. Supplemented by reference TRBV30 and TRBJ2-3, the full variable domain reads SQTIHQWPATLVQPVGSPLSLECTVEGTSNPNLYWYRQAAGRGLQLLFYSVGIGQISSEVPQNLSASRPQDRQFILSSKKLLLSDSGFYLCAWRLPRDSGEFTDTQYFGPGTRLTVL.

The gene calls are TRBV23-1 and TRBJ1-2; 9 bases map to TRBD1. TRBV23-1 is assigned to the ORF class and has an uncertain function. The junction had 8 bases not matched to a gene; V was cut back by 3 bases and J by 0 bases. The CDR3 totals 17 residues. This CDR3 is CASSHFTQGAANYGYTF. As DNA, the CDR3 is TGCGCCAGCAGTCATTTTACACAGGGGGCGGCTAACTATGGCTACACCTTC.

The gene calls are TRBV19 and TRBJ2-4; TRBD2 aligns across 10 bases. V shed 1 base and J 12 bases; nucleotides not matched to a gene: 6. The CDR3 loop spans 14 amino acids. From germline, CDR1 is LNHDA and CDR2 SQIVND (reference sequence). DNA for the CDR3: TGTGCCAGTAGTATAGGGCTCGGACTAGCGGCTCAGTACTTC. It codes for CASSIGLGLAAQYF. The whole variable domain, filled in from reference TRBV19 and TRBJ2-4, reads DGGITQSPKYLFRKEGQNVTLSCEQNLNHDAMYWYRQDPGQGLRLIYYSQIVNDFQKGDIAEGYSVSREKKESFPLTVTSAQKNPTAFYLCASSIGLGLAAQYFGAGTRLSVL.

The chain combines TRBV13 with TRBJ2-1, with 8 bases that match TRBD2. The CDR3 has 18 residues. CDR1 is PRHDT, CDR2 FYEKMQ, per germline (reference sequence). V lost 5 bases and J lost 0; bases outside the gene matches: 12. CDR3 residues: CASSPESGSGISYNEQFF. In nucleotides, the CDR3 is TGTGCCAGCAGCCCCGAGAGCGGGAGCGGTATCTCCTACAATGAGCAGTTCTTC.

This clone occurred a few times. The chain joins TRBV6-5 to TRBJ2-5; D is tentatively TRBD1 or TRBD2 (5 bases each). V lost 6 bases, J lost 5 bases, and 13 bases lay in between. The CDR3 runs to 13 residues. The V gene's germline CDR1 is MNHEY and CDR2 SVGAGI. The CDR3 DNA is TGTGCCAGCAGGCGAGGGGCGGTCGAGACCCAGTACTTC. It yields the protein CASRRGAVETQYF.

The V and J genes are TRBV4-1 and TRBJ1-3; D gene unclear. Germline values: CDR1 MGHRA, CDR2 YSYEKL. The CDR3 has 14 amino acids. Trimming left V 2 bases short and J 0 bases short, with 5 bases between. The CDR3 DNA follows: TGCGCCAGCAGCCAACTGGGCTCTGGAAACACCATATATTTT. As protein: CASSQLGSGNTIYF.

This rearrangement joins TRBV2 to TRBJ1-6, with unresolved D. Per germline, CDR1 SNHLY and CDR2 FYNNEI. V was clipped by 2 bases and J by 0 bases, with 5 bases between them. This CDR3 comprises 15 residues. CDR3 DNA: TGTGCCAGCAGTGAACAGAGCTCCTATAATTCACCCCTCCACTTT. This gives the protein CASSEQSSYNSPLHF. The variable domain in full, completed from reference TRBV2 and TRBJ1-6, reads EPEVTQTPSHQVTQMGQEVILRCVPISNHLYFYWYRQILGQKVEFLVSFYNNEISEKSEIFDDQFSVERPDGSNFTLKIRSTKLEDSAMYFCASSEQSSYNSPLHFGNGTRLTVT.

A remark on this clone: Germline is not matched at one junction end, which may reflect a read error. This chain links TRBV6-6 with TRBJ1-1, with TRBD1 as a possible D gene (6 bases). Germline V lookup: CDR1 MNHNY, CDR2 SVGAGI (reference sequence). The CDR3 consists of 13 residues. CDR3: CASKGDRDTDAFF. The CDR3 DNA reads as TGTGCCAGCAAGGGGGATAGGGACACTGACGCTTTCTTT.

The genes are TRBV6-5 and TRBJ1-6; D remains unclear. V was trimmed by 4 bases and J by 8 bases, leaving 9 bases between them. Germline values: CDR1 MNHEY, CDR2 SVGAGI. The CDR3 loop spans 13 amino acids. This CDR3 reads CASSFFRDSPLHF. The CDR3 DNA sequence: TGTGCCAGCAGTTTTTTCCGGGATTCACCCCTCCACTTT.

This CDR3 reads CASSPRTDSYLSGNTIYF. DNA of the CDR3: TGTGCCAGCTCACCAAGGACAGACTCCTACCTCTCTGGAAACACCATATATTTT. The V gene is TRBV18, the J gene TRBJ1-3; D is possibly TRBD1 (6 bases). CDR1 and CDR2 from the germline V gene are KGHSH and LQKENI. The CDR3 sequence is 18 residues long. The ends were cut back, 2 bases at V and 0 bases at J, with 17 bases in the middle.

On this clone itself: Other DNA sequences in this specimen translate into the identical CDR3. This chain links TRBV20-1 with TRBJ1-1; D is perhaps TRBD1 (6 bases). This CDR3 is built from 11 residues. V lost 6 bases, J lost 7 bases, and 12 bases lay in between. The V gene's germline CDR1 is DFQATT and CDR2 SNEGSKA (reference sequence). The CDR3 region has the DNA TGCAGTGCGCGACCCAGGGGTGAAGCTTTCTTT. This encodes CSARPRGEAFF.

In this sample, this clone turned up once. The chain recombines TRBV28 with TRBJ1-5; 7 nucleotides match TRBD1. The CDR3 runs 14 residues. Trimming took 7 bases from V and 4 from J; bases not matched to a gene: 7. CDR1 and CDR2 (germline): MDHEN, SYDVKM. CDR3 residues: CASKAGGENQPQHF. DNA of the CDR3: TGTGCCAGCAAGGCAGGGGGGGAAAATCAGCCCCAGCATTTT.

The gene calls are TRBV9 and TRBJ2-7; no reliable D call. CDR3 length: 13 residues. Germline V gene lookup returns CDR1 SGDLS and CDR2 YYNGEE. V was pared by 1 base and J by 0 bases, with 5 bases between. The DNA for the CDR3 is TGTGCCAGCAGCGTAACAGCCTCCTACGAGCAGTACTTC. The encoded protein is CASSVTASYEQYF.

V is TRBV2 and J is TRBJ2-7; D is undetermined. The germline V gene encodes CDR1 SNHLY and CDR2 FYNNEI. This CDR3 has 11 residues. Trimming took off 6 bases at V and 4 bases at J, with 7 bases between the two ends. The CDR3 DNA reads TGTGCCAGCAGCGCCAGGTACGAGCAGTACTTC. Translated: CASSARYEQYF.

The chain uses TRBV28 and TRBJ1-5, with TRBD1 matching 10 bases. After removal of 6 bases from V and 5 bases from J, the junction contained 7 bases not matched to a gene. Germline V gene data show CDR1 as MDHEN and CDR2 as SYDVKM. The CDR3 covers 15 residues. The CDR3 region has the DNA TGTGCCAGCAGCCAAGGGGGACAGGGGCATCAGCCCCAGCATTTT. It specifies CASSQGGQGHQPQHF.

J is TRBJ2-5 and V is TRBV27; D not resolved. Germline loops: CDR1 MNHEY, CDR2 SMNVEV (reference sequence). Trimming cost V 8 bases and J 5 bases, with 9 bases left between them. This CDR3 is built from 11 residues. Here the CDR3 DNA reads TGTGCCAGCGGAGCCGGGGAGACCCAGTACTTC. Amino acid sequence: CASGAGETQYF.

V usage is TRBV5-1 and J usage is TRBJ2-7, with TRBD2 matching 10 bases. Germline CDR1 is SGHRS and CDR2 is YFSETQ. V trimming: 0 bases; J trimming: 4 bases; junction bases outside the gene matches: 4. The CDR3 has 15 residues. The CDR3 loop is CASSLGASGSYEQYF. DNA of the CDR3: TGCGCCAGCAGCTTGGGGGCTAGCGGGAGTTACGAGCAGTACTTC.